These 20 T cell receptor beta chains share one sample of origin, sequenced in a study of blood T cell repertoires in COVID-19. Profiling relied on immunoSEQ multiplex PCR, and the TCRdb table lists in-frame clones only, not all of them. The repertoire holds hundreds of thousands of clones, with around four fifths as singletons. Input material: peripheral blood. The source is a middle-aged woman with active or convalescent COVID-19.

The chain employs TRBV28 and TRBJ1-3, with 7 bases fitting TRBD1. Germline trimming cut 2 bases from V and 5 bases from J; bases unmatched to any gene: 9. CDR1 MDHEN and CDR2 SYDVKM come from the germline V gene. The CDR3 consists of 16 residues. The CDR3 DNA follows: TGTGCCAGCAGTTTAAACGACAGGGTTAATAGAAACACCATATATTTT. Encoded protein: CASSLNDRVNRNTIYF.

The V gene is TRBV5-6, the J gene TRBJ2-7, with a weak D call TRBD2 (6 bases). The CDR3 covers 14 residues. V shed 0 bases and J shed 3 bases, with 10 bases lying between them. Germline loops: CDR1 SGHDT, CDR2 YYEEEE. This CDR3 reads CASSLAGVNYEQYV. DNA of the CDR3: TGTGCCAGCAGCTTGGCGGGAGTCAACTACGAGCAGTACGTC.

This clone was counted a few times. The chain carries TRBV19 and TRBJ2-1, with 8 bases lining up with TRBD1. The CDR3 spans 17 residues. Unmatched junction bases numbered 16, after V lost 3 bases and J lost 9 bases. The germline gives CDR1 LNHDA, CDR2 SQIVND (reference sequence). The CDR3 nucleotides read TGTGCCAGTAGTATGATAGCCGGGACAGGAGGTTCGGGTGAGCAGTTCTTC. It codes for CASSMIAGTGGSGEQFF.

The chain combines TRBV20-1 with TRBJ2-3, with TRBD2 identical over 12 bases. In germline, CDR1 is DFQATT, CDR2 SNEGSKA (reference sequence). CDR3 size: 16 residues. The ends lost 3 bases at V and 4 bases at J; junction bases unmatched: 8. CDR3 bases: TGCAGTGCTAGTTCTAGCGGGGGGGCTGGCTCAGATACGCAGTATTTT. This gives the protein CSASSSGGAGSDTQYF.

A single count supports this clone. The V call is TRBV10-3, the J call TRBJ1-6, with a tentative D call TRBD1 (6 bases). V was trimmed by 5 bases and J by 8 bases, leaving 13 bases between them. The germline V gene has CDR1 ENHRY and CDR2 SYGVKD. The length of the CDR3 is 14 residues. CDR3 region: CAISQGTDYSPLHF. The CDR3 region has the DNA TGTGCCATCAGTCAGGGGACGGATTATTCACCCCTCCACTTT.

The chain couples TRBV7-9 to TRBJ1-5; possible D gene TRBD1, 5 bases. This CDR3 has 12 residues. V was trimmed by 8 bases and J by 5 bases, leaving 10 bases between them. Looked up from germline, CDR1 is SEHNR and CDR2 is FQNEAQ (reference sequence). CDR3: CASGGGDQPQHF. CDR3 nucleotides: TGTGCCAGCGGGGGAGGGGATCAGCCCCAGCATTTT.

A note on this clone: A read error is possible here, since a much larger clone lies one base away. This chain links TRBV5-5 with TRBJ2-5; no firm D call. V lost 2 bases, J lost 5 bases, and 4 bases lay in between. From germline, CDR1 is SGHKS and CDR2 YYEKEE (reference sequence). CDR3 length: 11 residues. The CDR3 region is CASSLQETQYF. Written as DNA, the CDR3 is TGTGCCAGCAGCTTACAGGAGACCCAGTACTTC. Filled out from reference TRBV5-5 and TRBJ2-5, the complete variable domain reads DAGVTQSPTHLIKTRGQQVTLRCSPISGHKSVSWYQQVLGQGPQFIFQYYEKEERGRGNFPDRFSARQFPNYSSELNVNALLLGDSALYLCASSLQETQYFGPGTRLLVL.

The chain joins TRBV5-4 to TRBJ1-1, with D possibly being TRBD1 (6 bases). Trimming stripped 0 bases from V and 8 bases from J, with 14 bases between. Looked up from germline, CDR1 is SGHNT and CDR2 is YYREEE (reference sequence). This CDR3 has 14 amino acids. CDR3 DNA sequence: TGTGCCAGCAGCTTGGACAGGGCGTTAGGAGAAGCTTTCTTT. This codes for CASSLDRALGEAFF.

The V and J genes are TRBV11-1 and TRBJ2-1; TRBD2 aligns across 10 bases. Trimming cost V 5 bases and J 6 bases; bases outside gene matches: 10. The CDR3 is made up of 16 amino acids. CDR1 and CDR2 (germline): SGHAT, FQDESV (reference sequence). As DNA, the CDR3 is TGTGCCAGCAGCACCAGCGGGGGGGCCTCAACCAATGAGCAGTTCTTC. Translating it yields CASSTSGGASTNEQFF.

J is TRBJ2-7 and V is TRBV7-2; possibly TRBD2 for D (5 bases). This CDR3 comprises 14 residues. The V and J ends lost 3 bases and 0 bases respectively, with 9 bases between them. The germline gives CDR1 SGHTA, CDR2 FQGNSA. The CDR3 sequence: CASSLDSNSYEQYF. The DNA for the CDR3 is TGTGCCAGCAGCTTGGACTCAAACTCCTACGAGCAGTACTTC.

V gene TRBV6-5 combines with J gene TRBJ2-1; D not certain. CDR1 and CDR2 (germline): MNHEY, SVGAGI. V lost 6 bases and J 0 bases, leaving 9 bases between the germline ends. CDR3 length: 14 amino acids. This chain's CDR3 is CASSQVGSYNEQFF. The CDR3 nucleotides are TGTGCCAGCAGCCAGGTCGGCTCCTACAATGAGCAGTTCTTC.

This clone has a handful of counts. The same CDR3 also results from other DNA sequences found in this sample. The V call is TRBV19, the J call TRBJ1-2; D call uncertain. This CDR3 has 14 residues. The germline gives CDR1 LNHDA, CDR2 SQIVND (reference sequence). Trimming took off 4 bases at V and 2 bases at J, with 11 bases between the two ends. CDR3 sequence: CASSTPGLNYGYTF. The CDR3 DNA is TGTGCCAGTAGTACCCCCGGGTTGAACTATGGCTACACCTTC.

The genes are TRBV6-6 and TRBJ1-5; D not resolved. V gave up 7 bases and J gave up 4 bases, with 11 bases separating them. The CDR3 length is 13 residues. Germline CDR1 reads MNHNY; CDR2 reads SVGAGI (reference sequence). The CDR3 DNA is TGTGCCAGCACCGGACTGAATAATCAGCCCCAGCATTTT. It encodes CASTGLNNQPQHF.

The chain recombines TRBV27 with TRBJ1-4; the match to TRBD1 covers 7 bases. The CDR3 covers 16 residues. Germline values: CDR1 MNHEY, CDR2 SMNVEV (reference sequence). The trim removed 3 bases at V and 0 bases at J, leaving 4 bases unmatched. The CDR3 DNA reads as TGTGCCAGCAGTTTCGACAGGGCCGCAACTAATGAAAAACTGTTTTTT. Translating it yields CASSFDRAATNEKLFF.

The chain is built from TRBV4-1 and TRBJ2-3; the D is unclear. Germline-derived CDR1 and CDR2 are MGHRA and YSYEKL. V was clipped by 1 base and J by 1 base, with 12 bases between them. This CDR3 has 16 residues. CDR3 sequence (DNA): TGCGCCAGCAGCCAAGGGTCTGGAGTCGGCACAGATACGCAGTATTTT. This translates into CASSQGSGVGTDTQYF.

This rearrangement joins TRBV3-1 (or the pseudogene TRBV3-2) to TRBJ2-5; 11 positions match TRBD1. After removal of 5 bases from V and 4 bases from J, the junction contained 9 bases not matched to a gene. Germline CDR1 reads LGHDT; CDR2 reads YNNKEL (reference sequence). The CDR3 spans 16 residues. DNA of the CDR3: TGTGCCAGCAGCTCCCTTCCGGACAGGGGGCTAGAGACCCAGTACTTC. Translating it yields CASSSLPDRGLETQYF.

This chain connects TRBV11-2 to TRBJ1-1, with 8 bases lining up with TRBD1. The trim removed 0 bases at V and 9 bases at J, leaving 3 bases unmatched. CDR1 is SGHAT and CDR2 is FQNNGV in the germline V gene. CDR3 length equals 13 residues. CDR3 sequence (DNA): TGTGCCAGCAGCTTAGACCGGGACAGGCAAGCTTTCTTT. Protein sequence: CASSLDRDRQAFF.

J is TRBJ1-2 and V is TRBV7-8, with 7 nucleotides matching TRBD1. Germline assignment: CDR1 SGHVS and CDR2 FQNEAQ. V shed 1 base and J 6 bases; nucleotides not matched to a gene: 11. The CDR3 extends over 16 amino acids. The CDR3: CASSLGRGMAGDGYTF. The CDR3 DNA reads as TGTGCCAGCAGCTTAGGCAGGGGGATGGCGGGCGATGGCTACACCTTC.

The chain couples TRBV30 to TRBJ1-5; TRBD1 agrees at 7 bases. V lost 3 bases and J lost 11; bases outside the gene matches: 13. CDR3 size: 14 residues. The germline V gene encodes CDR1 GTSNPN and CDR2 SVGIG (reference sequence). This CDR3 is CAWSPGQSPWTQHF. The CDR3 DNA reads TGTGCCTGGAGCCCGGGACAGAGCCCTTGGACCCAGCATTTT.

This chain uses TRBV7-9 with TRBJ1-6, with a tentative D call TRBD1 (6 bases). From germline, CDR1 is SEHNR and CDR2 FQNEAQ (reference sequence). The germline V and J ends were trimmed by 5 bases and 3 bases, with 17 bases remaining between them. There are 17 residues in the CDR3. CDR3 in DNA: TGTGCCAGCAGCCCCGCGGCGGGGGGGCTCTATAATTCACCCCTCCACTTT. Translating it yields CASSPAAGGLYNSPLHF. The complete variable domain, with remaining parts taken from reference TRBV7-9 and TRBJ1-6, reads DTGVSQNPRHKITKRGQNVTFRCDPISEHNRLYWYRQTLGQGPEFLTYFQNEAQLEKSRLLSDRFSAERPKGSFSTLEIQRTEQGDSAMYLCASSPAAGGLYNSPLHFGNGTRLTVT.